Reported below is one T cell receptor (beta chain). The CDR3 spans 14 residues. V dropped 4 bases and J dropped 7 bases, with 13 bases sitting between them. Germline CDR1 SGHTA, CDR2 FQGTGA. Repertoires were generated with immunoSEQ multiplex PCR, while TCRdb's copy carries only in-frame clones and drops some. Of 35,000 to 50,000 clones listed, around nine tenths were seen once; the top ten hold roughly 0.98%. The sample belongs to a study of OX40 agonist ivuxolimab in advanced cancers. At the level of the study: People in dose escalation had one of these cancers: hepatocellular carcinoma, melanoma, renal cell or head and neck cancer. Three patients, one with hepatocellular carcinoma and two with cutaneous melanoma, achieved partial responses. Subjects had a mean age of about 65 years, with a range of 23 to 79; around 84% were male.

The receptor was isolated from an adult with an advanced solid tumor such as melanoma, head and neck, liver or kidney cancer. The chain has TRBV7-3 and TRBJ2-2, with D possibly matching TRBD1 (6 bases). Sequenced material: CD4+ or CD8+ T cells sorted from blood, taken in a trial of the OX40 agonist ivuxolimab. The CDR3 DNA follows: TGTGCCAGCAGCTCGGGACATGCTGTCGGGGAGCTGTTTTTT. As protein: CASSSGHAVGELFF. Based on the CDR3 plus reference TRBV7-3 and TRBJ2-2, the full variable domain is GAGVSQTPSNKVTEKGKYVELRCDPISGHTALYWYRQSLGQGPEFLIYFQGTGAADDSGLPNDRFFAVRPEGSVSTLKIQRTERGDSAVYLCASSSGHAVGELFFGEGSRLTVL.